The 30 T cell receptor beta chains below come from one sample, sequenced in a study of T cells in Graves' hyperthyroidism and ophthalmopathy. TCR beta CDR3 regions were amplified from RNA transcripts. The HTBI primer set was used in a first-round RT-PCR of the TCR CDR3. Using its own MiXCR run on the multiplex PCR reads, TCRdb lists one record per CDR3 protein. The sample includes about 690,000 distinct CDR3 sequences, 15% to 20% of them seen just once. Sequenced: blood. All receptors derive from a man between 50 and 59 years old with Graves' hyperthyroidism.

This clonotype was picked up a small number of times. V usage is TRBV29-1 and J usage is TRBJ1-2, with 10 bases aligning to TRBD1. This CDR3 contains 14 residues. J was trimmed by 4 bases and V by 4 bases; bases with no gene match: 6. Germline CDR1 is SQVTM and CDR2 is ANQGSEA. CDR3 residues: CSVGAGTGAYGYTF. DNA of the CDR3: TGCAGCGTTGGGGCCGGGACAGGGGCCTATGGCTACACCTTC.

The chain is built from TRBV29-1 and TRBJ2-1; 9 bases line up with TRBD2. Germline-derived CDR1 and CDR2 are SQVTM and ANQGSEA. The V segment lost 0 bases and the J segment 6 bases; nucleotides outside the gene matches: 9. This CDR3 has 16 residues. Written as DNA, the CDR3 is TGCAGCGTTGAAGATCAGGCGGGAGGGCAGGGCAATGAGCAGTTCTTC. Its translation is CSVEDQAGGQGNEQFF.

This clonotype occurred many times. The genes are TRBV28 and TRBJ2-1, with D possibly being TRBD1 (6 bases). The V gene's germline CDR1 is MDHEN and CDR2 SYDVKM. The V end was cut by 5 bases, the J end by 10 bases, with 9 bases between. The CDR3 has 11 amino acids. The CDR3 coding sequence is TGTGCCAGCAGTCTTGGACAGGAGCAGTTCTTC. Translated, it gives CASSLGQEQFF.

This chain joins TRBV14 and TRBJ2-7, with D unresolved. The CDR3 is 16 residues long. V lost 1 base to trimming and J lost 4 bases, with 17 bases between them. Germline V CDR1 and CDR2: SGHDN, FVKESK. The CDR3 nucleotides read TGTGCCAGCAGCCAAGTACGCGGACCCTGGAGTTACGAGCAGTACTTC. Its protein is CASSQVRGPWSYEQYF.

This clonotype has ten or more counts. The rearrangement links TRBV28 to TRBJ1-1, with D possibly TRBD1 on 5 matching bases. Germline V gene data show CDR1 as MDHEN and CDR2 as SYDVKM. Trimming cost V 10 bases and J 7 bases, with 10 bases left between them. This CDR3 spans 10 amino acids. The CDR3 reads CATGAGEAFF. The DNA of the CDR3 is TGTGCCACCGGGGCGGGTGAAGCTTTCTTT. The full variable domain, rest sourced from reference TRBV28 and TRBJ1-1, is DVKVTQSSRYLVKRTGEKVFLECVQDMDHENMFWYRQDPGLGLRLIYFSYDVKMKEKGDIPEGYSVSREKKERFSLILESASTNQTSMYLCATGAGEAFFGQGTRLTVV.

The CDR3 region is CASSVGGGSADTQYF. CDR3 sequence (DNA): TGTGCCAGCAGCGTAGGGGGCGGGAGCGCAGATACGCAGTATTTT. This sequence joins TRBV9 and TRBJ2-3; 7 nucleotides align to TRBD2. Germline-derived CDR1 and CDR2 are SGDLS and YYNGEE. This CDR3 contains 15 residues. The junction had 5 bases not matched to a gene; V was cut back by 0 bases and J by 4 bases. The entire variable domain, with the rest obtained from reference TRBV9 and TRBJ2-3, is as follows: DSGVTQTPKHLITATGQRVTLRCSPRSGDLSVYWYQQSLDQGLQFLIQYYNGEERAKGNILERFSAQQFPDLHSELNLSSLELGDSALYFCASSVGGGSADTQYFGPGTRLTVL.

This clonotype was observed at least ten times. The gene calls are TRBV7-2 and TRBJ2-5; 12 nucleotides align to TRBD2. Trimming removed 4 bases from V and 2 bases from J; junction bases left unmatched: 8. Germline V CDR1 and CDR2: SGHTA, FQGNSA. This CDR3 has 17 amino acids. The CDR3 nucleotides read TGTGCCAGCAGCTACGGGACTAGCGGGCCCAAGCAAGAGACCCAGTACTTC. Amino acids: CASSYGTSGPKQETQYF.

At least ten counts were recorded for this clonotype. This chain joins TRBV7-2 and TRBJ1-4, with a possible D match to TRBD1 (5 bases). The CDR3 sequence is 21 residues long. V lost 4 bases and J 0 bases, leaving 27 bases between the germline ends. Germline V gene data show CDR1 as SGHTA and CDR2 as FQGNSA. In DNA form, the CDR3 reads TGTGCCAGCAGCTACATGGGGCGCGGGCTACGGACCCAATCAACTAATGAAAAACTGTTTTTT. Translating gives CASSYMGRGLRTQSTNEKLFF.

In this sample, this clonotype turned up a few times. The CDR3 DNA follows: TGCGCCAGCAGCTTGGATGGCGGGAGGGAGATAGGTGAGCAGTTCTTC. Amino acids: CASSLDGGREIGEQFF. The chain recombines TRBV5-1 with TRBJ2-1; 9 nucleotides match TRBD2. The CDR3 loop spans 16 amino acids. The germline gives CDR1 SGHRS, CDR2 YFSETQ. V lost 0 bases, J lost 9 bases, and 10 bases stayed unmatched.

The rearrangement joins TRBV24-1 to TRBJ2-1, with D perhaps TRBD2 (6 bases). The CDR3 runs to 14 residues. V shed 1 base and J shed 5 bases, with 8 bases lying between them. Per the germline V gene, CDR1 is KGHDR and CDR2 is SFDVKD. As DNA, the CDR3 is TGTGCCACCAGTGATTTCAGGAGGGACAATGAGCAGTTCTTC. Residues: CATSDFRRDNEQFF.

This clonotype occurred many times. The chain is built from TRBV15 and TRBJ2-5; D not resolved. The CDR3 has 17 residues. Trimming shortened V by 1 base and J by 1 base, and 16 bases separated the two germline ends. From germline, CDR1 is LNHNV and CDR2 YYDKDF (reference sequence). The CDR3 is CATSRGRGDLSQETQYF. The CDR3 nucleotides are TGTGCCACCAGCAGAGGAAGAGGTGACCTCTCCCAAGAGACCCAGTACTTC.

This clonotype was counted only a few times. The chain joins TRBV7-9 to TRBJ1-2; 7 bases agree with TRBD1. This CDR3 comprises 14 residues. Germline V gene data show CDR1 as SEHNR and CDR2 as FQNEAQ (reference sequence). The J segment lost 8 bases and the V segment lost 4 bases, leaving 10 bases of the junction unmatched. For the CDR3, the DNA is TGTGCCAGCAGCTCCGGGACAGTTTTTCGGGGCTACACCTTC. Translating gives CASSSGTVFRGYTF.

The chain joins TRBV6-5 to TRBJ2-7; 7 bases fit TRBD1. Germline V gene data show CDR1 as MNHEY and CDR2 as SVGAGI. There are 14 residues in the CDR3. V lost 2 bases and J lost 2; bases outside the gene matches: 3. The CDR3 DNA reads as TGTGCCAGCAGTTACCGGGACAGTGCCTACGAGCAGTACTTC. Translated: CASSYRDSAYEQYF.

The chain carries TRBV5-4 and TRBJ2-7; TRBD2 matches at 9 bases. The CDR3 has 15 residues. Germline V gene data show CDR1 as SGHNT and CDR2 as YYREEE (reference sequence). Germline trimming cut 4 bases from V and 1 base from J; bases unmatched to any gene: 6. DNA for the CDR3: TGTGCCAGCAGCACGGAGACTAGCGGATCCTACGAGCAGTACTTC. Translated, it gives CASSTETSGSYEQYF.

In its sample, this clonotype was seen a few times. In DNA form, the CDR3 reads TGCAGTGCTAGAGATTTCGAGACTACCTACAATGAGCAGTTCTTC. Amino acids: CSARDFETTYNEQFF. The genes are TRBV20-1 and TRBJ2-1; the D gene is possibly TRBD2 (5 bases). Trimming removed 0 bases from V and 2 bases from J, with 11 bases in between. This CDR3 contains 15 residues. CDR1 is DFQATT, CDR2 SNEGSKA, per germline (reference sequence).

This clonotype was seen many times. The rearrangement joins TRBV12-3 or TRBV12-4 to TRBJ1-2, with no clear D. The CDR3 has 15 amino acids. The V end lost 5 bases, the J end lost 8 bases, and 21 bases lay between the germline ends. Written as DNA, the CDR3 is TGTGCCAGCAGTCTTCAGCACGTCATTATGAGGGGCTACACCTTC. Translation: CASSLQHVIMRGYTF.

This clonotype appeared many times. The chain joins TRBV28 to TRBJ1-5, with D unresolved. This CDR3 contains 12 residues. Deletions cut 6 bases from V and 5 bases from J, with 8 bases between. The germline V gene encodes CDR1 MDHEN and CDR2 SYDVKM. As DNA, the CDR3 is TGTGCCAGCAGCTCTACTCATCAGCCCCAGCATTTT. Its translation: CASSSTHQPQHF.

This clonotype was counted a few times. The rearrangement links TRBV10-3 to TRBJ2-3; D is perhaps TRBD2 (6 bases). Germline V gene data show CDR1 as ENHRY and CDR2 as SYGVKD. V was cut by 1 base and J by 6 bases, with 11 bases left in between. The CDR3 loop spans 14 amino acids. CDR3 nucleotide sequence: TGTGCCATCAGTGAGTACGGGAGTTCGGATACGCAGTATTTT. Residues: CAISEYGSSDTQYF.

Worth noting for this clonotype: A much larger clone is a single base away; this may be a read error. The rearrangement links TRBV12-3 or TRBV12-4 to TRBJ2-1, with TRBD1 matching over 7 bases. The CDR3 runs to 15 residues. The DNA for the CDR3 is TGTGCCAGCAGTTTAGAGAGGGGGCGTAACAATGAGCAGCTCTTC. Translated, it gives CASSLERGRNNEQLF.

This clonotype was detected only a few times. V and J are TRBV20-1 and TRBJ2-3; TRBD1 agrees at 7 bases. The CDR3 has 15 residues. V dropped 4 bases and J dropped 2; count of bases not matched to a gene: 9. Germline V gene data show CDR1 as DFQATT and CDR2 as SNEGSKA (reference sequence). The CDR3 loop is CSATTMDRTTDTQYF. Here the CDR3 DNA reads TGCAGTGCTACAACTATGGACAGGACCACAGATACGCAGTATTTT.

This clonotype was picked up many times. This chain uses TRBV10-1 with TRBJ2-3, with D possibly being TRBD1 or TRBD2 (5 bases each). The V end lost 3 bases, the J end lost 0 bases, and 10 bases lay between the germline ends. This CDR3 comprises 15 residues. The germline V gene has CDR1 WNHNN and CDR2 SYGVQD (reference sequence). CDR3 sequence reads: CASSEGEPSTDTQYF. Here the CDR3 DNA reads TGCGCCAGCAGTGAAGGGGAGCCTAGCACAGATACGCAGTATTTT.

V and J are TRBV2 and TRBJ1-1, with D possibly TRBD1 on 6 matching bases. V was shortened by 4 bases and J by 1 base, with 13 bases between the two germline ends. In germline, CDR1 is SNHLY, CDR2 FYNNEI. The CDR3 is 15 residues long. The CDR3 DNA is TGTGCCAGCAGTGGAGAGGGGGTGAGGAACACTGAAGCTTTCTTT. The encoded protein is CASSGEGVRNTEAFF.

This clonotype was observed a few times. The chain carries TRBV28 and TRBJ1-6; D is uncertain. The V end lost 4 bases, the J end lost 0 bases, and 10 bases lay between the germline ends. Germline CDR1 and CDR2: MDHEN and SYDVKM. The CDR3 is made up of 16 amino acids. The CDR3, as DNA: TGTGCCAGCAGTTCCGTTCACCTCTCCTATAATTCACCCCTCCACTTT. As protein: CASSSVHLSYNSPLHF.

The chain uses TRBV11-2 and TRBJ2-1, with 7 bases matching TRBD2. The CDR3 spans 18 residues. Germline CDR1 reads SGHAT; CDR2 reads FQNNGV. Unmatched junction bases numbered 16, after V lost 0 bases and J lost 8 bases. The CDR3: CASSLEMLQRGPSDEQFF. The CDR3 bases are TGTGCCAGCAGCTTAGAAATGCTGCAGCGGGGCCCGAGCGATGAGCAGTTCTTC.

This chain uses TRBV7-9 with TRBJ2-2; D might be TRBD2 (5 bases). The CDR3 extends over 15 amino acids. Between the trimmed V and J ends, which lost 6 bases and 1 base, there was a span of 12 bases. Per the germline V gene, CDR1 is SEHNR and CDR2 is FQNEAQ (reference sequence). In DNA, the CDR3 is TGTGCCAGCAGATGGGGTGGAGGGAACACCGGGGAGCTGTTTTTT. As protein: CASRWGGGNTGELFF.

In its sample, this clonotype was seen a few times. This rearrangement joins TRBV6-1 to TRBJ2-1, with 9 bases aligning to TRBD2. The germline CDR1 and CDR2 sequences are MNHNS and SASEGT. The J segment lost 2 bases and the V segment lost 4 bases, leaving 3 bases of the junction unmatched. The CDR3 consists of 15 residues. CDR3 sequence: CASSATSGPYNEQFF. The DNA of the CDR3 is TGTGCCAGCAGTGCGACTAGCGGACCCTACAATGAGCAGTTCTTC.

This clonotype occurred a few times. This rearrangement joins TRBV20-1 to TRBJ2-7; the D gene is possibly TRBD1 (6 bases). Germline lookup yields CDR1 DFQATT and CDR2 SNEGSKA (reference sequence). The CDR3 length is 15 residues. V lost 2 bases to trimming and J lost 1 base, with 15 bases between them. The CDR3 sequence is CSARYRGQRSYEQYF. CDR3 DNA sequence: TGCAGTGCTAGATATCGCGGACAGAGATCCTACGAGCAGTACTTC.

The chain links TRBV20-1 to TRBJ2-7; 8 bases agree with TRBD2. The germline CDR1 and CDR2 sequences are DFQATT and SNEGSKA (reference sequence). The CDR3 extends over 13 amino acids. The trim removed 5 bases at V and 5 bases at J, leaving 8 bases unmatched. This CDR3 is CSAAGTSFHEQYF. For the CDR3, the DNA is TGCAGTGCTGCCGGGACTAGTTTCCACGAGCAGTACTTC.

The gene calls are TRBV6-2 or TRBV6-3 and TRBJ2-3; 8 positions match TRBD2. This CDR3 comprises 17 residues. Germline CDR1 is MNHEY and CDR2 is SVGEGT. J was trimmed by 3 bases and V by 1 base; bases with no gene match: 9. CDR3 sequence: CASSYWGAGAITDTQYF. CDR3 sequence (DNA): TGTGCCAGCAGTTACTGGGGAGCGGGAGCCATAACAGATACGCAGTATTTT.

V usage is TRBV7-9 and J usage is TRBJ1-5, with D possibly being TRBD1 (5 bases). The V end lost 5 bases, the J end lost 2 bases, and 13 bases lay between the germline ends. Germline CDR1 and CDR2: SEHNR and FQNEAQ (reference sequence). This CDR3 is built from 15 residues. CDR3 in amino acids: CASSLGPAGNQPQHF. In DNA form, the CDR3 reads TGTGCCAGCAGCCTGGGACCGGCCGGCAATCAGCCCCAGCATTTT. Combining the CDR3 with reference TRBV7-9 and TRBJ1-5 gives the whole variable domain DTGVSQNPRHKITKRGQNVTFRCDPISEHNRLYWYRQTLGQGPEFLTYFQNEAQLEKSRLLSDRFSAERPKGSFSTLEIQRTEQGDSAMYLCASSLGPAGNQPQHFGDGTRLSIL.